Each of the 32 T cell receptor beta chains below was sequenced from the same sample in a study of blood T cells in healthy people across ages. A J-beta primer mix and a sample-barcoded 5' primer were used in a second PCR of roughly 6 to 12 cycles. TCRdb called the 5' RACE reads again in MiXCR, with one record for every CDR3 protein. The table lists approximately 800,000 distinct CDR3 sequences, 56% of them singletons, with about a quarter in the top ten. Sequencing used blood. The receptor set was obtained from a man aged 35-49 years in good health.

The chain recombines TRBV12-3 or TRBV12-4 with TRBJ2-7; TRBD1 agrees at 8 bases. With V trimmed by 0 bases and J by 4 bases, 8 bases remained unmatched. This CDR3 contains 16 residues. CDR3: CASSLAGQGSSYEQYF. CDR3 sequence (DNA): TGTGCCAGCAGTTTAGCCGGACAGGGTTCCTCATACGAGCAGTACTTC.

CDR3 DNA: TGCGCCAGCAGCTCGGCAGGGGGCAGAAACATTCAGTACTTC. Its protein product is CASSSAGGRNIQYF. This sequence joins TRBV5-1 and TRBJ2-4, with 8 bases aligning to TRBD1. The ends lost 3 bases at V and 6 bases at J; junction bases unmatched: 5. Germline CDR1 SGHRS, CDR2 YFSETQ. There are 14 residues in the CDR3. Full variable domain (outside the CDR3, taken from reference TRBV5-1 and TRBJ2-4): KAGVTQTPRYLIKTRGQQVTLSCSPISGHRSVSWYQQTPGQGLQFLFEYFSETQRNKGNFPGRFSGRQFSNSRSEMNVSTLELGDSALYLCASSSAGGRNIQYFGAGTRLSVL.

This chain connects TRBV7-2 to TRBJ2-3; D is unresolved. The V and J ends lost 5 bases and 3 bases respectively, with 12 bases between them. CDR3 length equals 14 residues. From germline, CDR1 is SGHTA and CDR2 FQGNSA. The CDR3: CASSPTAQTDTQYF. CDR3 sequence (DNA): TGTGCCAGCAGCCCCACGGCACAAACAGATACGCAGTATTTT.

About this clonotype: The junction departs from germline at one end; a sequencing error may be responsible. The rearrangement uses TRBV18 and TRBJ2-4; TRBD1 might be the D (6 bases). The germline V gene encodes CDR1 KGHSH and CDR2 LQKENI. The CDR3 extends over 14 amino acids. CDR3 DNA sequence: TGTACCAGCTCACCACGGCAGGGGACCAACATTCAGTACTTC. Translated: CTSSPRQGTNIQYF.

The gene calls are TRBV9 and TRBJ2-3; 8 positions match TRBD1. The CDR3 length is 14 residues. Germline-derived CDR1 and CDR2 are SGDLS and YYNGEE. Trimming removed 3 bases from V and 4 bases from J; junction bases left unmatched: 4. The DNA for the CDR3 is TGTGCCAGCAGCGCAAGCAGGGGGCCAGATACGCAGTATTTT. Translating gives CASSASRGPDTQYF.

This chain connects TRBV11-3 to TRBJ2-4; D is possibly TRBD1 or TRBD2 (5 bases each). The last part of the DNA fits TRBJ2-5 better; the J call may be wrong. Germline V gives CDR1 SGHNT, CDR2 YENEEA. The CDR3 is 13 amino acids. The CDR3 bases are TGTGCCAGCAGCTTACGCAGGGACGAGACCCAGTACTTC. Translating it yields CASSLRRDETQYF.

This sequence joins TRBV5-1 and TRBJ1-1; a weak D match, TRBD1 (5 bases). Germline V CDR1 and CDR2: SGHRS, YFSETQ. Trimming removed 1 base from V and 5 bases from J, with 12 bases in between. The CDR3 extends over 14 amino acids. The CDR3 here is CASSLNPGRTEAFF. In DNA, the CDR3 is TGCGCCAGCAGCTTGAATCCGGGACGGACTGAAGCTTTCTTT.

This sequence joins TRBV27 and TRBJ1-2; tentative D call: TRBD1 (5 bases). CDR1 and CDR2 from the germline V gene are MNHEY and SMNVEV (reference sequence). The V gene lost 2 bases and the J gene lost 0 bases, with 13 bases spanning the gap. The CDR3 consists of 16 residues. The chain's CDR3 is CASSLDGAGPNYGYTF. In DNA form, the CDR3 reads TGTGCCAGCAGTTTAGACGGGGCAGGGCCTAACTATGGCTACACCTTC.

This chain connects TRBV24-1 to TRBJ1-2; D might be TRBD1 (6 bases). This CDR3 region has 16 residues. Trimming removed 6 bases at V and 5 bases at J, with 21 bases between. The germline CDR1 and CDR2 sequences are KGHDR and SFDVKD. The CDR3 sequence: CATSSRGTATPYGYTF. The DNA of the CDR3 is TGTGCCACCAGTTCCAGGGGTACGGCCACTCCATATGGCTACACCTTC.

The chain couples TRBV5-1 to TRBJ2-7; TRBD2 might be the D (5 bases). V was pared by 2 bases and J by 2 bases, with 14 bases between. This CDR3 has 15 amino acids. From germline, CDR1 is SGHRS and CDR2 YFSETQ. The CDR3 is CASSFKGDGAYEQYF. The CDR3 DNA is TGCGCCAGCAGCTTCAAGGGAGATGGGGCCTACGAGCAGTACTTC. Variable domain in full (rest from reference TRBV5-1 and TRBJ2-7): KAGVTQTPRYLIKTRGQQVTLSCSPISGHRSVSWYQQTPGQGLQFLFEYFSETQRNKGNFPGRFSGRQFSNSRSEMNVSTLELGDSALYLCASSFKGDGAYEQYFGPGTRLTVT.

The rearrangement links TRBV25-1 to TRBJ2-5; 10 nucleotides agree with TRBD1. This CDR3 has 18 residues. Trimming removed 8 bases from V and 1 base from J; junction bases left unmatched: 16. In germline, CDR1 is MGHDK, CDR2 SYGVNS. This chain's CDR3 is CASGDRGSASGSQETQYF. CDR3 bases: TGTGCCAGCGGGGACAGGGGATCGGCTAGCGGGTCCCAAGAGACCCAGTACTTC.

The chain carries TRBV10-3 and TRBJ2-7, with D possibly TRBD1 on 6 matching bases. Germline loops: CDR1 ENHRY, CDR2 SYGVKD. V lost 2 bases and J lost 7, with 21 bases in between. The CDR3 totals 16 residues. CDR3 sequence reads: CAISEAQGSTYNEQYF. The CDR3 DNA follows: TGTGCCATCAGTGAGGCACAGGGATCAACTTACAATGAGCAGTACTTC.

Only a few counts were recorded for this clonotype. The rearrangement links TRBV29-1 to TRBJ2-1; D gene uncertain. CDR1 SQVTM and CDR2 ANQGSEA come from the germline V gene. The CDR3 spans 12 residues. V lost 5 bases to trimming and J lost 6 bases, with 11 bases between them. The chain's CDR3 is CSVTVVGNEQFF. Here the CDR3 DNA reads TGCAGCGTTACGGTTGTGGGCAATGAGCAGTTCTTC.

This clonotype was seen only a few times. The chain is built from TRBV27 and TRBJ2-1; the D gene is possibly TRBD2 (5 bases). The CDR3 is 15 residues long. Germline CDR1 and CDR2: MNHEY and SMNVEV (reference sequence). V lost 6 bases and J 3 bases, leaving 15 bases between the germline ends. CDR3 protein: CASRLGGNIYNEQFF. The CDR3 coding sequence is TGTGCCAGCAGGCTTGGAGGAAACATCTACAATGAGCAGTTCTTC.

This clonotype has a single count. The chain carries TRBV7-2 and TRBJ1-4, with 9 bases that match TRBD1. Per germline, CDR1 SGHTA and CDR2 FQGNSA. This CDR3 comprises 14 residues. V shed 4 bases, J shed 6 bases, and the junction held 3 bases outside the gene matches. The CDR3 DNA follows: TGTGCCAGCAGCTCGGACAGGGGAGATGAAAAACTGTTTTTT. This gives the protein CASSSDRGDEKLFF.

This chain joins TRBV29-1 and TRBJ1-2; D is perhaps TRBD1 (6 bases). The germline V gene has CDR1 SQVTM and CDR2 ANQGSEA. V lost 0 bases, J lost 8 bases, and 19 bases lay in between. This CDR3 is 15 amino acids long. The chain's CDR3 is CSVEDRGTSPWGYTF. The CDR3 bases are TGCAGCGTTGAAGATCGGGGGACATCGCCGTGGGGCTACACCTTC. Full variable domain (rest looked up from reference TRBV29-1 and TRBJ1-2): SAVISQKPSRDICQRGTSLTIQCQVDSQVTMMFWYRQQPGQSLTLIATANQGSEATYESGFVIDKFPISRPNLTFSTLTVSNMSPEDSSIYLCSVEDRGTSPWGYTFGSGTRLTVV.

The DNA of the CDR3 is TGTGCCAGCAGTGACGACAGGGGTGGTGGCTACACCTTC. This sequence encodes CASSDDRGGGYTF. This chain joins TRBV6-6 and TRBJ1-2; 8 bases are a match to TRBD1. The trim removed 5 bases at V and 7 bases at J, leaving 6 bases unmatched. CDR1 and CDR2 from the germline V gene are MNHNY and SVGAGI (reference sequence). The CDR3 has 13 residues.

This clonotype was detected once. V is TRBV10-3 and J is TRBJ2-1; 8 bases match TRBD1. With V trimmed by 6 bases and J by 0 bases, 1 base remained unmatched. Germline CDR1 reads ENHRY; CDR2 reads SYGVKD. This CDR3 region has 14 residues. Written as DNA, the CDR3 is TGTGCCATCAGAGGGACAGGCTCCTACAATGAGCAGTTCTTC. It codes for CAIRGTGSYNEQFF.

This clonotype came up a few times. The V call is TRBV20-1, the J call TRBJ2-3; D is ambiguous. There are 15 residues in the CDR3. V lost 6 bases, J lost 1 base, and 17 bases lay in between. Germline loops: CDR1 DFQATT, CDR2 SNEGSKA (reference sequence). The CDR3 loop is CSAISPGRGTDTQYF. The CDR3 DNA sequence: TGCAGTGCAATCTCCCCCGGACGCGGCACAGATACGCAGTATTTT.

This clonotype occurred a few times. The V call is TRBV20-1, the J call TRBJ2-5; perhaps TRBD2 as D (6 bases). Germline V lookup: CDR1 DFQATT, CDR2 SNEGSKA (reference sequence). The CDR3 is made up of 15 amino acids. V was pared by 3 bases and J by 4 bases, with 18 bases between. The CDR3 DNA follows: TGCAGTGCTAGTACCGATAGCGGAACTATAGAGACCCAGTACTTC. Its protein is CSASTDSGTIETQYF.

This clonotype was seen only a few times. The chain couples TRBV6-1 to TRBJ2-3; the match to TRBD2 covers 8 bases. The CDR3 contains 19 residues. Losses at the gene ends were 5 bases for V and 6 bases for J; bases not matched to a gene: 22. The V gene's germline CDR1 is MNHNS and CDR2 SASEGT. CDR3 sequence: CASSRAPTIAGYAPDTQYF. CDR3 nucleotides: TGTGCCAGCAGTAGGGCCCCAACAATAGCGGGGTATGCACCGGATACGCAGTATTTT.

The gene calls are TRBV7-2 and TRBJ2-7, with 10 bases lining up with TRBD2. The J call may be incorrect, as the DNA end agrees better with TRBJ2-5. The CDR3 extends over 16 amino acids. Germline lookup yields CDR1 SGHTA and CDR2 FQGNSA. CDR3 DNA sequence: TGTGCCAGCAGGGATATTACCGGGACTAGCGAAGAGACCCAGTACTTC. Translated: CASRDITGTSEETQYF.

The chain has TRBV5-5 and TRBJ1-2; D is undetermined. Trimming left V 4 bases short and J 3 bases short, with 10 bases between. The CDR3 is 13 residues long. Germline lookup yields CDR1 SGHKS and CDR2 YYEKEE (reference sequence). The CDR3 coding sequence is TGTGCCAGCAGCCTATTCGGTGACTATGGCTACACCTTC. It encodes CASSLFGDYGYTF.

The V and J genes are TRBV28 and TRBJ2-3; 11 bases fit TRBD2. V lost 11 bases to trimming and J lost 2 bases; unmatched junction nucleotides: 9. Germline V gene lookup returns CDR1 MDHEN and CDR2 SYDVKM. The CDR3 is 15 residues long. The CDR3 nucleotides read TGTGCCGCACAGGGACTAGCGGACAACACAGATACGCAGTATTTT. Translating gives CAAQGLADNTDTQYF.

This clonotype has only a few counts. This rearrangement joins TRBV5-1 to TRBJ2-2; 14 bases align to TRBD2. With 4 bases clipped from V and 6 bases from J, the junction kept 5 bases outside the gene matches. CDR1 and CDR2 (germline): SGHRS, YFSETQ. The CDR3 extends over 16 amino acids. In nucleotides, the CDR3 is TGCGCCAGCAGCCCCGGGACTAGCGGGAGACCCGGGGAGCTGTTTTTT. Amino acids: CASSPGTSGRPGELFF.

The rearrangement uses TRBV10-3 and TRBJ1-4; TRBD1 agrees at 7 bases. The germline V gene has CDR1 ENHRY and CDR2 SYGVKD. The CDR3 is 17 residues long. Trimming removed 6 bases from V and 4 bases from J; junction bases left unmatched: 14. DNA for the CDR3: TGTGCCATCAGCCTATCGGCCCCGGGACAGCTTAATGAAAAACTGTTTTTT. Translation gives CAISLSAPGQLNEKLFF.

The sample holds a few counts of this clonotype. The chain combines TRBV5-1 with TRBJ2-6; tentative D call: TRBD1 (5 bases). V was cut by 4 bases and J by 0 bases, with 14 bases left in between. The CDR3 has 17 amino acids. Germline loops: CDR1 SGHRS, CDR2 YFSETQ. CDR3 residues: CASSLEGVNSGANVLTF. As DNA, the CDR3 is TGCGCCAGCAGCCTGGAAGGGGTCAACTCTGGGGCCAACGTCCTGACTTTC.

The chain combines TRBV7-8 with TRBJ2-5; possible D gene TRBD1, 6 bases. V shed 3 bases and J shed 1 base, with 18 bases lying between them. Germline V gene lookup returns CDR1 SGHVS and CDR2 FQNEAQ. The length of the CDR3 is 17 residues. CDR3 protein: CASSFEGVRITQETQYF. Written as DNA, the CDR3 is TGTGCCAGCAGCTTTGAGGGGGTGCGAATCACCCAAGAGACCCAGTACTTC.

V is TRBV3-1 and J is TRBJ2-1; the D gene is possibly TRBD2 (5 bases). There are 14 residues in the CDR3. Germline V gene sequence: CDR1 LGHDT, CDR2 YNNKEL (reference sequence). V dropped 1 base and J dropped 6 bases, with 10 bases sitting between them. CDR3 sequence reads: CASSQAPGINEQFF. For the CDR3, the DNA is TGTGCCAGCAGCCAAGCTCCGGGGATCAATGAGCAGTTCTTC.

V usage is TRBV7-4 and J usage is TRBJ2-1; D perhaps matches TRBD2 (6 bases). CDR1 and CDR2 from the germline V gene are SGHVT and SQSDAQ. V shed 3 bases and J shed 5 bases, with 14 bases lying between them. The CDR3 is 15 amino acids. CDR3 amino acids: CASSFPGTSDNEQFF. CDR3 nucleotide sequence: TGTGCCAGCAGCTTTCCCGGGACTTCCGACAATGAGCAGTTCTTC.

The chain joins TRBV7-9 to TRBJ2-7; possibly TRBD1 for D (5 bases). V was pared by 5 bases and J by 4 bases, with 18 bases between. CDR3 length equals 15 residues. CDR1 and CDR2 (germline): SEHNR, FQNEAQ (reference sequence). The CDR3 nucleotides are TGTGCCAGCAGCCCCGCTCGTGGGGCGATGTACGAGCAGTACTTC. Its translation: CASSPARGAMYEQYF.

This chain uses TRBV9 with TRBJ2-4; D unresolved. From germline, CDR1 is SGDLS and CDR2 YYNGEE. Trimming removed 3 bases at V and 0 bases at J, with 7 bases between. The CDR3 sequence is 14 residues long. This CDR3 reads CASSGTLAKNIQYF. The CDR3 coding sequence is TGTGCCAGCAGCGGGACGCTAGCCAAAAACATTCAGTACTTC.